This T cell receptor beta chain appears in the sequencing data of a study of OX40 agonist ivuxolimab in advanced cancers. CDR1 and CDR2 from the germline V gene are SSHAT and FNYEAQ (reference sequence). V dropped 0 bases and J dropped 5 bases, with 11 bases sitting between them. This CDR3 contains 14 residues. The table came from immunoSEQ multiplex PCR; TCRdb's copy has only in-frame clones and leaves some out. The table has some 83,000 clones, about 89% seen once. This TCR was sampled from an adult with an advanced solid tumor such as melanoma, head and neck, liver or kidney cancer. The J gene is TRBJ2-7, the V gene TRBV7-7; TRBD1 is a possible D gene (5 bases). Sample: CD4+ or CD8+ T cells sorted from blood, taken in a trial of the OX40 agonist ivuxolimab. CDR3 region: CASSLAQGSHEQYF. In nucleotides, the CDR3 is TGTGCCAGCAGCTTAGCGCAGGGATCCCACGAGCAGTACTTC.